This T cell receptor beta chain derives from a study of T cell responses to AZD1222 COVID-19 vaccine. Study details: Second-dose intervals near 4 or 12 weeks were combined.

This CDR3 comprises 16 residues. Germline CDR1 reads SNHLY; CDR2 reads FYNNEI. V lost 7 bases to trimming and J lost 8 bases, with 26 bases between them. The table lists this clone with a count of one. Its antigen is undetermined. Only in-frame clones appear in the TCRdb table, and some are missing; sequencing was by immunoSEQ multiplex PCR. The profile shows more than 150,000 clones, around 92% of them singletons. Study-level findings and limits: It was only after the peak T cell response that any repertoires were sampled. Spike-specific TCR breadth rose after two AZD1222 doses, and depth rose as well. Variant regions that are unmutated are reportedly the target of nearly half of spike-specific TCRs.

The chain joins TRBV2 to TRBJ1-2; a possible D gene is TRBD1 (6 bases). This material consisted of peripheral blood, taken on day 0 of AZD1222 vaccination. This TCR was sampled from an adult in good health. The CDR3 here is CASNRRGVLFNQGYTF. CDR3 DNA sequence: TGTGCCAGCAACCGGAGGGGGGTCCTATTTAACCAGGGCTACACCTTC.